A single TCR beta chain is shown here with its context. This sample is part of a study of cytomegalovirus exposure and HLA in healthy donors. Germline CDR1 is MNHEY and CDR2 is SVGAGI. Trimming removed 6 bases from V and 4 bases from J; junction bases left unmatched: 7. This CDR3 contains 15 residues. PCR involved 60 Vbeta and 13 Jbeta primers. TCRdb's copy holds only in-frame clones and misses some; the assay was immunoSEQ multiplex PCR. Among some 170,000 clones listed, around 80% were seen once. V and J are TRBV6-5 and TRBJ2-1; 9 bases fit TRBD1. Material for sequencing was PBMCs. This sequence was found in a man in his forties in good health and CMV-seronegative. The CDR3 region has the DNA TGTGCCAGCAGATCCACAGGGGGCGCATACAATGAGCAGTTCTTC. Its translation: CASRSTGGAYNEQFF.